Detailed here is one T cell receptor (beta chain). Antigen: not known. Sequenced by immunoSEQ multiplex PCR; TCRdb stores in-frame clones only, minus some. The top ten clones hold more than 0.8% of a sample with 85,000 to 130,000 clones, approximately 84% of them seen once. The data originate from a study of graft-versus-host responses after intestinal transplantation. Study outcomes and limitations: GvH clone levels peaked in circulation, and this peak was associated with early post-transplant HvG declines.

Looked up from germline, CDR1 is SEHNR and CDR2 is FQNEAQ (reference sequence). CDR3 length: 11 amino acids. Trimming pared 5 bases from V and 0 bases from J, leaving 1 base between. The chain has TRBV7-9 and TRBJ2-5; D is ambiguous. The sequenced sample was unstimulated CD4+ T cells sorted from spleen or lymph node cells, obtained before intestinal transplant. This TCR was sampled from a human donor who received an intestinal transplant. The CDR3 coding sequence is TGTGCCAGCAGCGACCAAGAGACCCAGTACTTC. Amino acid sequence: CASSDQETQYF.